The 30 T cell receptor beta chains below come from one sample, sequenced in a study of human T cells and chemical hapten exposure. Noted time point: patch test 1, 2 weeks after DPC sensitization. Stated treatment: therapeutic diphenylcyclopropenone sensitization with weekly scalp DPC. Via MiXCR, TCRdb re-called the RACE reads, giving one row per CDR3 protein. This table has about 110,000 distinct CDR3 sequences, roughly 9.6% appearing once. The sample was whole blood, taken in connection with sensitization to the hapten diphenylcyclopropenone (DPC). Every receptor here comes from a middle-aged woman with alopecia areata. Some clones in this sample may be carry-over from other donors' samples.

This clonotype has at least ten counts. V usage is TRBV28 and J usage is TRBJ1-5; tentative D call: TRBD1 (5 bases). Germline CDR1 and CDR2: MDHEN and SYDVKM. Trimming left V 10 bases short and J 11 bases short, with 21 bases between. This CDR3 region has 13 residues. CDR3 coding DNA: TGTGCCACCCTGCCATACCGTGGGGGGGCCCAGCATTTT. As protein: CATLPYRGGAQHF.

V usage is TRBV27 and J usage is TRBJ2-7; TRBD2 is a possible D gene (6 bases). Germline CDR1 and CDR2: MNHEY and SMNVEV (reference sequence). Trimming left V 11 bases short and J 5 bases short, with 19 bases between. This CDR3 comprises 13 residues. This chain's CDR3 is CASGRGVTNEQYF. The CDR3 coding sequence is TGTGCCTCAGGGCGGGGCGTCACCAACGAGCAGTACTTC.

This clonotype has only a few counts. The chain employs TRBV3-1 and TRBJ1-1; D may be TRBD1 (6 bases). The CDR3 contains 11 residues. V was clipped by 2 bases and J by 11 bases, with 9 bases between them. Germline values: CDR1 LGHDT, CDR2 YNNKEL (reference sequence). The CDR3 loop reads CASSQRTEAFF. The CDR3 DNA reads as TGTGCCAGCAGCCAACGGACAGAGGCTTTCTTT.

The chain links TRBV7-2 to TRBJ2-7, with 9 bases that match TRBD1. The trim removed 0 bases at V and 9 bases at J, leaving 3 bases unmatched. The CDR3 length is 13 residues. Germline-derived CDR1 and CDR2 are SGHTA and FQGNSA. The CDR3 reads CASSLAGQGGQYF. The CDR3 DNA follows: TGTGCCAGCAGCTTAGCGGGACAGGGAGGGCAGTACTTC.

This clonotype showed up just a few times. The chain uses TRBV19 and TRBJ2-1; TRBD2 is a possible D gene (6 bases). CDR3 length: 17 amino acids. The V gene's germline CDR1 is LNHDA and CDR2 SQIVND (reference sequence). V was clipped by 1 base and J by 0 bases, with 13 bases between them. The DNA for the CDR3 is TGTGCCAGTAGTATAGGAGGGGCGGGGAGCTCCTACAATGAGCAGTTCTTC. This codes for CASSIGGAGSSYNEQFF.

This sequence joins TRBV6-5 and TRBJ2-5; D perhaps matches TRBD2 (6 bases). This CDR3 has 15 residues. V was pared by 7 bases and J by 4 bases, with 19 bases between. Germline V lookup: CDR1 MNHEY, CDR2 SVGAGI. The CDR3 spells CASIPSLAGRETQYF. The DNA for the CDR3 is TGTGCCAGCATCCCCTCCTTGGCGGGAAGAGAGACCCAGTACTTC.

V is TRBV4-1 and J is TRBJ1-2; no clear D. Trimming cost V 0 bases and J 9 bases, with 17 bases left between them. This CDR3 is built from 15 residues. Looked up from germline, CDR1 is MGHRA and CDR2 is YSYEKL. CDR3: CASSQDLVGLSSYTF. CDR3 in DNA: TGCGCCAGCAGCCAAGACCTTGTCGGCCTATCGAGCTACACCTTC.

The chain is built from TRBV7-9 and TRBJ2-1, with D perhaps TRBD1 or TRBD2 (5 bases each). The CDR3 is 16 amino acids. Germline CDR1 and CDR2: SEHNR and FQNEAQ (reference sequence). CDR3 residues: CASNNQGRGPYNEQFF. In DNA, the CDR3 is TGTGCGTCAAACAACCAGGGACGAGGACCTTACAATGAGCAGTTCTTC.

In this sample, this clonotype turned up many times. The chain recombines TRBV5-1 with TRBJ2-1; 15 bases are shared with TRBD2. CDR1 is SGHRS and CDR2 is YFSETQ in the germline V gene. The CDR3 contains 16 residues. V was clipped by 6 bases and J by 7 bases; unmatched bases: 8. CDR3 coding DNA: TGCGCCAGCACCTCCACCGGGACTAGCGGGAGGAATGAGCAGTTCTTC. This gives the protein CASTSTGTSGRNEQFF.

This chain connects TRBV6-9 to TRBJ1-2; D call uncertain. V gave up 9 bases and J gave up 6 bases, with 8 bases separating them. CDR1 is MNHGY and CDR2 is SVAAGI in the germline V gene. The CDR3 sequence is 10 residues long. The CDR3 nucleotides are TGTGCCAGGCGCGCGGATGGCTACACCTTC. Its protein is CARRADGYTF.

The chain recombines TRBV19 with TRBJ1-4; D gene ambiguous. V was pared by 2 bases and J by 7 bases, with 8 bases between. Germline V gene sequence: CDR1 LNHDA, CDR2 SQIVND (reference sequence). The CDR3 loop spans 13 amino acids. The CDR3 loop is CASSIRTREKLFF. The CDR3 region has the DNA TGTGCCAGTAGTATACGAACACGTGAAAAACTGTTTTTT.

This clonotype was counted ten times or more. The genes are TRBV10-3 and TRBJ2-7, with 8 bases that match TRBD1. The CDR3 covers 14 residues. With 3 bases clipped from V and 3 bases from J, the junction kept 4 bases outside the gene matches. CDR1 is ENHRY, CDR2 SYGVKD, per germline. The CDR3 DNA reads TGTGCCATCAGTGATGACAGGGGCTTCTACGAGCAGTACTTC. Translated: CAISDDRGFYEQYF.

Remarks on this clonotype: Without the conserved terminal phenylalanine or tryptophan, this CDR3 likely stems from a read error. The J gene is TRBJ2-3, the V gene TRBV20-1; no definite D call. The germline V gene encodes CDR1 DFQATT and CDR2 SNEGSKA (reference sequence). V lost 5 bases and J lost 2, with 5 bases in between. CDR3 length equals 11 residues. The CDR3, as DNA: TGCAGTGCTCTCCTCACAGATACGCAGTATTCT. It codes for CSALLTDTQYS.

This clonotype has more than one count but fewer than ten. This chain links TRBV11-2 with TRBJ2-7; possible D gene TRBD1, 6 bases. Trimming pared 5 bases from V and 2 bases from J, leaving 13 bases between. CDR1 and CDR2 from the germline V gene are SGHAT and FQNNGV. The CDR3 totals 14 residues. The CDR3 DNA is TGTGCCAGCAGCGCCTCGGGACATACCTACGAGCAGTACTTC. This encodes CASSASGHTYEQYF.

This clonotype was seen many times. This chain connects TRBV30 to TRBJ1-5; D perhaps matches TRBD1 (5 bases). V lost 7 bases and J 8 bases, leaving 18 bases between the germline ends. The CDR3 covers 13 residues. The germline CDR1 and CDR2 sequences are GTSNPN and SVGIG (reference sequence). CDR3 sequence reads: CAYRDGGEEPQHF. CDR3 DNA: TGTGCCTACCGGGACGGTGGTGAGGAGCCCCAGCATTTT.

This clonotype has more than one count but fewer than ten. The J gene is TRBJ2-7, the V gene TRBV11-2; the D gene is possibly TRBD1 (5 bases). The V and J ends lost 5 bases and 6 bases respectively, with 11 bases between them. The CDR3 has 12 amino acids. The germline V gene has CDR1 SGHAT and CDR2 FQNNGV. The CDR3 bases are TGTGCCAGCAGCCCTCAAGACAGCGAGCAGTACTTC. Protein product: CASSPQDSEQYF.

This clonotype was counted many times. The chain carries TRBV27 and TRBJ1-1; TRBD1 might be the D (6 bases). CDR3 length: 16 amino acids. Germline lookup yields CDR1 MNHEY and CDR2 SMNVEV (reference sequence). V lost 6 bases to trimming and J lost 7 bases, with 24 bases between them. CDR3 in DNA: TGTGCCAGCAGCCCATGGGGGGGCGTGGACCCGAGTGAAGCTTTCTTT. Amino acids: CASSPWGGVDPSEAFF.

The rearrangement joins TRBV18 to TRBJ1-1; tentatively, D is TRBD1 (5 bases). V shed 3 bases and J shed 2 bases, with 10 bases lying between them. CDR3 size: 14 residues. Germline-derived CDR1 and CDR2 are KGHSH and LQKENI. As DNA, the CDR3 is TGTGCCAGCTCACCGGGACTGACAAACACTGAAGCTTTCTTT. It translates to CASSPGLTNTEAFF.

In its sample, this clonotype was seen a few times. The chain joins TRBV9 to TRBJ1-1; tentative D call: TRBD1 (6 bases). Trimming left V 6 bases short and J 4 bases short, with 13 bases between. Germline lookup yields CDR1 SGDLS and CDR2 YYNGEE. The CDR3 runs 13 residues. CDR3 sequence: CASNSQGSTEAFF. CDR3 nucleotides: TGTGCCAGCAACTCTCAGGGGAGCACTGAAGCTTTCTTT.

This clonotype was counted at least ten times. The chain joins TRBV18 to TRBJ1-5; 10 bases are shared with TRBD1. The CDR3 is 15 amino acids. V was pared by 6 bases and J by 4 bases, with 6 bases of the junction left unmatched. CDR1 is KGHSH, CDR2 LQKENI, per germline. CDR3 loop: CASSAAGQGNQPQHF. The DNA for the CDR3 is TGTGCCAGCTCCGCTGCGGGACAGGGGAATCAGCCCCAGCATTTT.

This clonotype was seen at least ten times. The rearrangement joins TRBV7-6 to TRBJ2-2, with 11 bases aligning to TRBD2. Germline CDR1 and CDR2: SGHVS and FNYEAQ. CDR3 length equals 18 residues. V lost 4 bases and J lost 3; bases outside the gene matches: 10. The DNA of the CDR3 is TGTGCCAGCAGCTCTTCTCCTAGCGGGAGGATGCACACCGGGGAGCTGTTTTTT. It yields the protein CASSSSPSGRMHTGELFF.

The chain joins TRBV6-2 or TRBV6-3 to TRBJ2-1; possible D gene TRBD2, 5 bases. V was cut by 7 bases and J by 2 bases, with 9 bases left in between. CDR1 is MNHEY, CDR2 SVGEGT, per germline. This CDR3 has 13 amino acids. The CDR3 protein is CASTTRPYNEQFF. The CDR3 DNA is TGTGCCAGCACCACTAGACCCTACAATGAGCAGTTCTTC.

Only one count was recorded for this clonotype. V gene TRBV6-2 or TRBV6-3 combines with J gene TRBJ2-1, with a possible D match to TRBD2 (6 bases). CDR3 length: 16 amino acids. V lost 0 bases, J lost 3 bases, and 12 bases lay in between. Per germline, CDR1 MNHEY and CDR2 SVGEGT. CDR3 DNA: TGTGCCAGCAGTTACTCTTCCGGGAGTGGCTACAATGAGCAGTTCTTC. Residues: CASSYSSGSGYNEQFF.

The genes are TRBV7-8 and TRBJ2-3; D is uncertain. The CDR3 has 17 residues. Germline CDR1 is SGHVS and CDR2 is FQNEAQ. V was clipped by 1 base and J by 0 bases, with 14 bases between them. The CDR3 spells CASSLVIERTSTDTQYF. In DNA form, the CDR3 reads TGTGCCAGCAGCTTAGTAATCGAGCGCACCAGCACAGATACGCAGTATTTT.

The chain employs TRBV7-8 and TRBJ2-5; TRBD2 might be the D (6 bases). Germline V gene data show CDR1 as SGHVS and CDR2 as FQNEAQ. The CDR3 has 17 residues. Trimming removed 5 bases from V and 1 base from J, with 20 bases in between. DNA for the CDR3: TGTGCCAGCAGCCTAGACACCCCCGGGACTCTCCAAGAGACCCAGTACTTC. Protein product: CASSLDTPGTLQETQYF.

This clonotype was seen more than once but under ten times. The DNA of the CDR3 is TGTGCCAGCACAAGAGGCAACGGCTACACCTTC. Residues: CASTRGNGYTF. This rearrangement joins TRBV6-5 to TRBJ1-2, with D unclear. Germline-derived CDR1 and CDR2 are MNHEY and SVGAGI. Trimming stripped 7 bases from V and 8 bases from J, with 11 bases between. The CDR3 contains 11 residues.

The chain has TRBV7-2 and TRBJ2-1; 11 nucleotides align to TRBD2. This CDR3 contains 15 residues. V lost 10 bases to trimming and J lost 3 bases; unmatched junction nucleotides: 8. Germline V gene lookup returns CDR1 SGHTA and CDR2 FQGNSA. DNA of the CDR3: TGTGCCACCCGCCGACTAGCGGGGTTCTACAATGAGCAGTTCTTC. Translating gives CATRRLAGFYNEQFF.

This clonotype has a count of ten or more. The V call is TRBV7-2, the J call TRBJ1-5, with TRBD1 matching over 11 bases. The ends lost 0 bases at V and 7 bases at J; junction bases unmatched: 5. Per the germline V gene, CDR1 is SGHTA and CDR2 is FQGNSA. CDR3 length equals 16 residues. CDR3 coding DNA: TGTGCCAGCAGCTTAGCGGGGACAGGGGGACAACAGCCCCAGCATTTT. Translated: CASSLAGTGGQQPQHF.

This clonotype occurred many times. The gene calls are TRBV5-1 and TRBJ2-1; perhaps TRBD2 as D (5 bases). The V gene lost 4 bases and the J gene lost 8 bases, with 19 bases spanning the gap. CDR1 is SGHRS and CDR2 is YFSETQ in the germline V gene. This CDR3 contains 15 residues. The CDR3 sequence is CASSPGRTGVDEQFF. As DNA, the CDR3 is TGCGCCAGCAGCCCCGGGCGTACCGGGGTCGATGAGCAGTTCTTC.

This clonotype was seen many times. The V gene is TRBV19, the J gene TRBJ1-1; 8 bases map to TRBD1. The germline CDR1 and CDR2 sequences are LNHDA and SQIVND (reference sequence). The CDR3 is 16 residues long. V dropped 1 base and J dropped 1; count of bases not matched to a gene: 5. The CDR3 DNA is TGTGCCAGTAGTATAGGGGGGACAGGCCCGAACACTGAAGCTTTCTTT. Protein sequence: CASSIGGTGPNTEAFF.